These T cell receptor beta chains were read from a single sample in a study of T cells in localized non-small cell lung cancer. The assay was immunoSEQ multiplex PCR, and TCRdb's table has in-frame clones only and misses some. The data hold 15,000 to 18,000 clones, with more than 75% observed a single time. The sample consisted of peripheral blood mononuclear cells, taken before any cancer treatment. The receptors were sampled from a male donor at least 60 years old with stage II lung adenocarcinoma. CDR3s include the opening cysteine and the closing phenylalanine or tryptophan. The D gene is left open where the match is weak. Size tells how often a clone was seen (once, few, many) or the class of an expanded clone, and some rows leave it out.

j_call: TRBJ2-3
v_call: TRBV5-1
clone_size: -
d_call: TRBD2
cdr3_nt: TGCGCCAGCAGCGCCTCCTACAGCGGGGTAGGGACAGATACGCAGTATTTT
cdr3_aa: CASSASYSGVGTDTQYF

j_call: TRBJ2-1
v_call: TRBV4-2
clone_size: -
d_call: TRBD2
cdr3_nt: TGTGCCAGCAGCCAAACTAGCGGGACTGATGAGCAGTTCTTC
cdr3_aa: CASSQTSGTDEQFF

j_call: TRBJ2-7
v_call: TRBV6-5
clone_size: -
d_call: TRBD2
cdr3_nt: TGTGCCAGCAGTCCTTCGCCTAGCGGTTCGGAAGAGCAGTACTTC
cdr3_aa: CASSPSPSGSEEQYF

j_call: TRBJ1-5
v_call: TRBV19
clone_size: -
d_call: -
cdr3_nt: TGTGCCAGTAGAGAACAGCTCCCGGGGGGTCAGCCCCAGCATTTT
cdr3_aa: CASREQLPGGQPQHF

j_call: TRBJ2-5
v_call: TRBV19
clone_size: -
d_call: -
cdr3_nt: TGTGCCAGTAGTATGCAGGGCCCTCCATCGGAGACCCAGTACTTC
cdr3_aa: CASSMQGPPSETQYF

j_call: TRBJ2-7
v_call: TRBV15
clone_size: -
d_call: -
cdr3_nt: TGTGCCACCAGCAGAGGGTTAAGGAACGAGCAGTACTTC
cdr3_aa: CATSRGLRNEQYF

j_call: TRBJ1-5
v_call: TRBV19
clone_size: -
d_call: -
cdr3_nt: TGTGCCAGTAGTATAGAGTTGCAGGGGTATAGCAATCAGCCCCAGCATTTT
cdr3_aa: CASSIELQGYSNQPQHF

j_call: TRBJ2-7
v_call: TRBV27
clone_size: -
d_call: TRBD1
cdr3_nt: TGTGCCAGCAGTTCGACAGGGGCGTTATACGAGCAGTACTTC
cdr3_aa: CASSSTGALYEQYF

j_call: TRBJ2-7
v_call: TRBV10-2
clone_size: -
d_call: -
cdr3_nt: TGCGCCAGCAGCCAATCCTACGAGCAGTACTTC
cdr3_aa: CASSQSYEQYF

j_call: TRBJ2-1
v_call: TRBV27
clone_size: -
d_call: -
cdr3_nt: TGTGCCAGCAGTTTATCGAATCCAGGGGTGAAGGATGAGCAGTTCTTC
cdr3_aa: CASSLSNPGVKDEQFF

j_call: TRBJ2-5
v_call: TRBV11-3
clone_size: -
d_call: -
cdr3_nt: TGTGCCAGCAGCTTGGGGGACGGCCAAGAGTGGGAGACCCAGTACTTC
cdr3_aa: CASSLGDGQEWETQYF

j_call: TRBJ2-5
v_call: TRBV18
clone_size: -
d_call: -
cdr3_nt: TGTGCCAGCTCATCACAAGAGACCCAGTACTTC
cdr3_aa: CASSSQETQYF

j_call: TRBJ2-3
v_call: TRBV28
clone_size: once
d_call: -
cdr3_nt: TGTGCCAGCAGTTTAATATTCGGGAGTACAGATACGCAGTATTTT
cdr3_aa: CASSLIFGSTDTQYF

j_call: TRBJ2-6
v_call: TRBV5-1
clone_size: -
d_call: TRBD1
cdr3_nt: TGCGCCAGCCGACAGGGGGCTGAAGGGGCCAACGTCCTGACTTTC
cdr3_aa: CASRQGAEGANVLTF

j_call: TRBJ2-7
v_call: TRBV28
clone_size: -
d_call: TRBD1
cdr3_nt: TGTGCCAGCAGCCAAGACAGGGGCGCCTACGAGCAGTACTTC
cdr3_aa: CASSQDRGAYEQYF

j_call: TRBJ1-5
v_call: TRBV4-1
clone_size: -
d_call: -
cdr3_nt: TGCGCCAGCAGCCAAGGGTGGGGGGAAAATCAGCCCCAGCATTTT
cdr3_aa: CASSQGWGENQPQHF

j_call: TRBJ2-2
v_call: TRBV28
clone_size: -
d_call: -
cdr3_nt: TGTGCCAGCAGTTTAGAGGGCAGGACCGGGGAGCTGTTTTTT
cdr3_aa: CASSLEGRTGELFF

j_call: TRBJ2-5
v_call: TRBV6-6
clone_size: -
d_call: TRBD1
cdr3_nt: TGTGCCAGCAGGACGGGACAGGGGGCCGGAGAGACCCAGTACTTC
cdr3_aa: CASRTGQGAGETQYF

j_call: TRBJ1-2
v_call: TRBV5-1
clone_size: -
d_call: TRBD1
cdr3_nt: TGCGCCAGCAGCCCGGGACAGGGAACCTATGGCTACACCTTC
cdr3_aa: CASSPGQGTYGYTF

j_call: TRBJ1-5
v_call: TRBV6-1
clone_size: -
d_call: -
cdr3_nt: TGTGCCAGCAGGCGCCAGGGACGGAGCAATCAGCCCCAGCATTTT
cdr3_aa: CASRRQGRSNQPQHF

j_call: TRBJ2-3
v_call: TRBV7-9
clone_size: -
d_call: -
cdr3_nt: TGTGCCAGCAGCTTTCAAGATACGCAGTATTTT
cdr3_aa: CASSFQDTQYF

j_call: TRBJ2-7
v_call: TRBV11-3
clone_size: once
d_call: TRBD2
cdr3_nt: TGTGCCAGCAGCTTGCCCCCGACTAGCGGACCCTACGAGCAGTACTTC
cdr3_aa: CASSLPPTSGPYEQYF

j_call: TRBJ2-6
v_call: TRBV2
clone_size: -
d_call: -
cdr3_nt: TGTGCCAGCAGTGAAGTTGGACATCCCCCCTCTGGGGCCAACGTCCTGACTTTC
cdr3_aa: CASSEVGHPPSGANVLTF

j_call: TRBJ2-2
v_call: TRBV5-6
clone_size: -
d_call: TRBD2
cdr3_nt: TGTGCCAGCAGCTTGCTGGGACTAGCGAACACCGGGGAGCTGTTTTTT
cdr3_aa: CASSLLGLANTGELFF

j_call: TRBJ1-1
v_call: TRBV2
clone_size: -
d_call: -
cdr3_nt: TGTGCCAGCAGTGAGATTGTATGGTCTGAAGCTTTCTTT
cdr3_aa: CASSEIVWSEAFF

j_call: TRBJ1-5
v_call: TRBV19
clone_size: -
d_call: TRBD1
cdr3_nt: TGTGCCAGTAGCACGGACAGGGGAAGAAATCAGCCCCAGCATTTT
cdr3_aa: CASSTDRGRNQPQHF

j_call: TRBJ1-4
v_call: TRBV15
clone_size: -
d_call: -
cdr3_nt: TGTGCCACCAGCAGAGACCGGGACCCTTCTGAAAAACTGTTTTTT
cdr3_aa: CATSRDRDPSEKLFF

j_call: TRBJ2-1
v_call: TRBV27
clone_size: -
d_call: -
cdr3_nt: TGTGCCAGCAGTGACGCGAGCTCCTACAATGAGCAGTTCTTC
cdr3_aa: CASSDASSYNEQFF

j_call: TRBJ2-1
v_call: TRBV27
clone_size: -
d_call: -
cdr3_nt: TGTGCCAGCAGTTCATCAGAGATCATCAATGAACAGTTCTTC
cdr3_aa: CASSSSEIINEQFF

j_call: TRBJ1-2
v_call: TRBV29-1
clone_size: -
d_call: -
cdr3_nt: TGCAGCGTTGTCGCGCAGGCTTCCTCAAAGGGCTACACCTTC
cdr3_aa: CSVVAQASSKGYTF

j_call: TRBJ1-4
v_call: TRBV5-4
clone_size: -
d_call: TRBD1
cdr3_nt: TGTGCCAGCAGCTCCAACAGGGGGCTTAATGAAAAACTGTTTTTT
cdr3_aa: CASSSNRGLNEKLFF

j_call: TRBJ2-3
v_call: TRBV14
clone_size: -
d_call: -
cdr3_nt: TGTGCCAGCAGCAGCCGGGTCCGAACAGATACGCAGTATTTT
cdr3_aa: CASSSRVRTDTQYF

j_call: TRBJ1-5
v_call: TRBV19
clone_size: -
d_call: -
cdr3_nt: TGTGCCAGTAGTATAGAAAACAATCAGCCCCAGCATTTT
cdr3_aa: CASSIENNQPQHF

j_call: TRBJ1-1
v_call: TRBV19
clone_size: -
d_call: -
cdr3_nt: TGTGCCAGTAGTATTATAAGGAGGAAAGGCACTGAAGCTTTCTTT
cdr3_aa: CASSIIRRKGTEAFF

j_call: TRBJ2-7
v_call: TRBV10-3
clone_size: -
d_call: -
cdr3_nt: TGTGCCATCAGGGGACCCCGCTACGAGCAGTACTTC
cdr3_aa: CAIRGPRYEQYF

j_call: TRBJ1-2
v_call: TRBV6-5
clone_size: -
d_call: -
cdr3_nt: TGTGCCAGCAGTTACGAGATTAATCGTGGCTACACCTTC
cdr3_aa: CASSYEINRGYTF

j_call: TRBJ2-7
v_call: TRBV6-1
clone_size: -
d_call: -
cdr3_nt: TGTGCCAGCAGTGAAGGGGCGGGACCTTACGAGCAGTACTTC
cdr3_aa: CASSEGAGPYEQYF

j_call: TRBJ1-4
v_call: TRBV11-2
clone_size: -
d_call: -
cdr3_nt: TGTGCCAGCAGCTTATGGCAGGGAAGAGAAAAACTGTTTTTT
cdr3_aa: CASSLWQGREKLFF

j_call: TRBJ2-1
v_call: TRBV5-8
clone_size: -
d_call: -
cdr3_nt: TGTGCCAGCGCGGAGGGGACGATCTACAATGAGCAGTTCTTC
cdr3_aa: CASAEGTIYNEQFF

j_call: TRBJ2-2
v_call: TRBV6-6
clone_size: -
d_call: -
cdr3_nt: TGTGCCAGCAGTCTCGGGGGATTGAACACCGGGGAGCTGTTTTTT
cdr3_aa: CASSLGGLNTGELFF

j_call: TRBJ1-1
v_call: TRBV27
clone_size: -
d_call: TRBD1
cdr3_nt: TGTGCCAGCAGTTCCTCGACAGGGTCGATGGGTATCACTGAAGCTTTCTTT
cdr3_aa: CASSSSTGSMGITEAFF

j_call: TRBJ2-1
v_call: TRBV7-9
clone_size: once
d_call: TRBD1
cdr3_nt: TGTGCCAGCAGCTTAGGTAACAGGGGGGATGGCTACAATGAGCAGTTCTTC
cdr3_aa: CASSLGNRGDGYNEQFF

j_call: TRBJ1-1
v_call: TRBV28
clone_size: -
d_call: -
cdr3_nt: TGTGCCCTCCGGGCGAACACTGAAGCTTTCTTT
cdr3_aa: CALRANTEAFF

j_call: TRBJ2-6
v_call: TRBV4-1
clone_size: -
d_call: TRBD1
cdr3_nt: TGCGCCAGCAGCCAAGCCCGGGACAGGTTAACTGGGGCCAACGTCCTGACTTTC
cdr3_aa: CASSQARDRLTGANVLTF

j_call: TRBJ2-2
v_call: TRBV30
clone_size: -
d_call: -
cdr3_nt: TGTGCCGGATCGAGGGGAGGCGCGTATACCGGGGAGCTGTTTTTT
cdr3_aa: CAGSRGGAYTGELFF

j_call: TRBJ2-7
v_call: TRBV5-8
clone_size: -
d_call: -
cdr3_nt: TGTGCCAGCAGCTCCAGTCGGCAGGTTTCGTCCTACGAGCAGTACTTC
cdr3_aa: CASSSSRQVSSYEQYF

j_call: TRBJ2-1
v_call: TRBV27
clone_size: -
d_call: TRBD2
cdr3_nt: TGTGCCAGCAGGAGCGGGAGGGCGTTAAATGAGCAGTTCTTC
cdr3_aa: CASRSGRALNEQFF

j_call: TRBJ2-2
v_call: TRBV5-1
clone_size: -
d_call: -
cdr3_nt: TGCGCCAGCAGCCCCCCCGAGGCCCTGAGCACCGGGGAGCTGTTTTTT
cdr3_aa: CASSPPEALSTGELFF

j_call: TRBJ2-1
v_call: TRBV29-1
clone_size: once
d_call: TRBD2
cdr3_nt: TGCAGCGTTGATCTGGCGGGAGTTGCCACTGAGCAGTTCTTC
cdr3_aa: CSVDLAGVATEQFF

j_call: TRBJ2-5
v_call: TRBV5-6
clone_size: -
d_call: -
cdr3_nt: TGTGCCAGCAGCCGAAGGGTGGTTTACGAGACCCAGTACTTC
cdr3_aa: CASSRRVVYETQYF